The entry that follows covers one T cell receptor beta chain sequence. The antigen this receptor binds is unknown. No qualities accompany the bases; no much larger clone lies one base away. Using the deep immunoSEQ assay, multiplex PCR amplified TCR CDR3 regions from genomic DNA. Genomic DNA extracted from each cell subset was distributed evenly over all wells of several immunoSEQ 96-well plates, and each plate served as one replicate. Each replicate PCR for sorted subsets received 150 to 250 ng genomic DNA, equal to tens of thousands of T cell genomes. Purified libraries were quantified with a Qubit 3.0 fluorometer, sized on a Bioanalyzer 2100, and re-quantified with the KAPA Library Quantification kit. Each immunoSEQ 96-well plate was sequenced on its own single-read 150-cycle Illumina NextSeq 550 flow cell. The original methods were these. Because only junctional sequences without quality scores were contained in the immunoSEQ output, filtering matching that applied to full-length reads could not be performed. To assign V/J genes and CDR3, sequences were annotated using PyIR, a Python wrapper for IgBLAST v1.9, with IMGT germline references. Any read was removed if the V/J assignment was weak (E-value above 1e-6), the CDR3 was missing, or the read contained stop codons, out-of-frame junctions, or ambiguous translated residues. V3J clonotypes were defined as sequences sharing the same inferred V gene, J gene, and CDR3 amino acid sequence. The percentage overlap between two repertoires was calculated by dividing the number of shared unique clonotypes by the size of the smaller repertoire. RTK rarefaction, the Chao1 estimator, and Recon v2.1 estimates of unobserved clonotypes were used to assess repertoire richness. Generation probabilities for all TCRbeta clonotypes obtained by the gDNA method from a few donors were computed using OLGA. In its TCRdb copy, this immuneACCESS table keeps in-frame sequences only and misses some clones. Where compared with another copy, unresolved V genes explain less than half of these, and the others have no known cause. That table is the source of V, J and clone size, and D and trimming were worked out from the DNA. The sample table lists under 1 million clones, about 96% of them with a count of one. In total, the top ten clones hold about 0.25% of the sample.

CD8 naive samples were obtained by positive selection for CCR7 among CD45RO-negative cells, yielding a CD45RA+CCR7+ population from which TemRA cells were excluded. The donors were healthy, HIV-negative adults who had no recently reported acute infections or vaccinations. Only Caucasian adults living in Nashville, Tennessee, USA were represented among the donors. Blood was obtained by leukapheresis, after which PBMCs were separated by Ficoll-Histopaque density gradient centrifugation and cryopreserved in liquid nitrogen vapor phase. Analytical flow cytometry was used to check the purity and quantity of every magnetically sorted T cell population. Genomic DNA was isolated from every sorted fraction and measured by UV absorbance on a Nanodrop 2000c. This entry comes from a study of shared clonotypes between healthy human individuals (dated by TCRdb to 2018 to 2021). Turning to the overall study: Two women and a few men aged 18 to 49 years were included in the cohort. Each donor's leukapheresis produced roughly between roughly 0.85 and 9.5 billion PBMCs. To increase sequencing depth and limit assay-specific biases, different laboratories used diverse techniques to prepare libraries and sequence TCR repertoires. The study deeply sequenced blood TCR repertoires of five healthy adults to estimate repertoire size and the extent of clonotype sharing between individuals. For each donor, CD4 naive and CD4 memory were each run on three plates, CD8 naive on two plates, and CD8 memory on one plate. Paper-wide results and their limitations: Because the study included a small number of donors, the genetic and exposure-history diversity represented was limited. Estimated clonotype richness was generally larger for naive than for memory subsets. Compared with non-shared clonotypes, the clonotypes found in all four sorted-subset donors had higher generation probabilities. Across a handful of donors, around 5.4% of naive CD4, approximately 4% of naive CD8, approximately 2.5% of memory CD4, and approximately 0.4% of memory CD8 clonotypes were shared. Pairwise subsampling led to the expectation that sequencing depth would affect the degree of clonotype sharing among donors. Incomplete sequencing was indicated by rarefaction of sorted-subset datasets, despite the large sequencing depth. Sampling was restricted to blood, and TCR repertoires in tissues likely differ from the TCR repertoires found in blood.

This clonotype originated in a man between 25 and 39 years old in good health. The sample comprised naive CD8+ T cells sorted from blood. The cell subset or site label here, explained by the study, means: CD45RA+CCR7+.

The sequenced DNA is TGTGCCAGCAGCTTAGAGTACGGACAAGAGACCCAGTACTTC. This is translated as CASSLEYGQETQYF. The V and J segments used are TRBV5-5 and TRBJ2-5, with an unclear D gene assignment. V is reduced by 2 bases and J by 2 bases, leaving a spacing of 10 bases between them. CDR1 and CDR2, looked up from the germline V gene (reference sequence), are SGHKS and YYEKEE. The CDR3 holds 14 amino acids from the cysteine to the phenylalanine. Only the CDR3 portion is preserved as DNA: 42 bases, with reading frame beginning at the first base.